This passage covers 13 T cell receptor beta chains from one sample sequenced in a study of patients and donors after allogeneic stem cell transplantation. TCRdb analysed the RT-PCR reads with MiXCR anew, one entry per CDR3 protein. The data show approximately 99,000 distinct CDR3 sequences, roughly 35% seen once. The sequenced sample was blood, either unsorted or a sorted T cell fraction (not recorded which). These receptor sequences come from a human donor who was either an allogeneic HSCT recipient or a stem cell or donor lymphocyte infusion donor (not recorded which). It is not recorded whose cells these are; they may come from a transplant donor.

CDR3 nucleotide sequence: TGCAGCGTTGAAAGGGATAACGAGCAGTACTTC. As protein: CSVERDNEQYF. This chain joins TRBV29-1 and TRBJ2-7; the D is unclear. The germline CDR1 and CDR2 sequences are SQVTM and ANQGSEA. Trimming took off 2 bases at V and 5 bases at J, with 7 bases between the two ends. The CDR3 loop spans 11 amino acids.

This clonotype was counted only a few times. This chain links TRBV29-1 with TRBJ1-1; TRBD1 is a possible D gene (6 bases). CDR3 size: 12 residues. The V and J ends lost 4 bases and 13 bases respectively, with 19 bases between them. Germline-derived CDR1 and CDR2 are SQVTM and ANQGSEA. CDR3 in amino acids: CSVAWTAVSVFF. The CDR3 DNA is TGCAGCGTTGCGTGGACAGCCGTGTCGGTTTTCTTT.

In this sample, this clonotype turned up a few times. The chain is built from TRBV15 and TRBJ1-5, with D tentatively TRBD1 (5 bases). The CDR3 has 15 residues. V was trimmed by 0 bases and J by 6 bases, leaving 12 bases between them. Germline CDR1 LNHNV, CDR2 YYDKDF (reference sequence). The CDR3 loop reads CATSRDRGAGQPQHF. CDR3 in DNA: TGTGCCACCAGCAGAGATAGGGGCGCGGGTCAGCCCCAGCATTTT.

This chain uses TRBV10-3 with TRBJ2-7, with TRBD2 matching over 9 bases. J gave up 5 bases and V 6 bases, and 5 bases lay outside the gene matches. This CDR3 has 13 residues. Germline V gene data show CDR1 as ENHRY and CDR2 as SYGVKD. CDR3 residues: CAISPSGNNEQYF. DNA of the CDR3: TGTGCCATCAGCCCTAGCGGGAACAACGAGCAGTACTTC.

The chain uses TRBV6-2 or TRBV6-3 and TRBJ2-4; D unclear. V dropped 7 bases and J dropped 4 bases, with 11 bases sitting between them. Germline assignment: CDR1 MNHEY and CDR2 SVGEGT. The CDR3 is 13 amino acids. The CDR3 spells CASNTHGKNIQYF. CDR3 in DNA: TGTGCCAGCAATACTCACGGGAAAAACATTCAGTACTTC.

This clonotype was counted between two and nine times. This chain links TRBV7-9 with TRBJ1-1; D is possibly TRBD1 (6 bases). Trimming removed 0 bases from V and 3 bases from J, with 20 bases in between. In germline, CDR1 is SEHNR, CDR2 FQNEAQ (reference sequence). There are 18 residues in the CDR3. CDR3 sequence reads: CASSLAAYRDMFHTEAFF. The CDR3 DNA reads TGTGCCAGCAGCTTAGCCGCTTATCGGGACATGTTCCACACTGAAGCTTTCTTT.

The V and J genes are TRBV29-1 and TRBJ1-1; 8 positions match TRBD1. The germline CDR1 and CDR2 sequences are SQVTM and ANQGSEA. V was pared by 7 bases and J by 5 bases, with 6 bases of the junction left unmatched. The CDR3 runs 12 residues. The CDR3 sequence: CSEDRVYTEAFF. Written as DNA, the CDR3 is TGCAGCGAGGACAGGGTTTATACTGAAGCTTTCTTT.

The CDR3 nucleotides read TGTGCCAGCAGCCAAGCCCAGGGGGGCCTCTCCTACGAGCAGTACTTC. This translates into CASSQAQGGLSYEQYF. The rearrangement uses TRBV4-2 and TRBJ2-7; D perhaps matches TRBD1 (7 bases). Germline CDR1 and CDR2: LGHNA and YNFKEQ. The CDR3 has 16 residues. Trimming stripped 1 base from V and 0 bases from J, with 13 bases between.

V and J are TRBV24-1 and TRBJ2-1, with 7 nucleotides matching TRBD1. This CDR3 spans 16 amino acids. Germline V gene lookup returns CDR1 KGHDR and CDR2 SFDVKD. Unmatched junction bases numbered 8, after V lost 1 base and J lost 6 bases. CDR3 sequence reads: CATSDLGGEEGNEQFF. The CDR3 nucleotides read TGTGCCACCAGTGATTTAGGGGGCGAAGAGGGCAATGAGCAGTTCTTC.

At least ten counts were recorded for this clonotype. CDR3 in amino acids: CASSLEANEKLFF. The DNA of the CDR3 is TGTGCCAGCAGCTTGGAAGCTAATGAAAAACTGTTTTTT. The V call is TRBV7-2, the J call TRBJ1-4; no firm D call. This CDR3 is 13 amino acids long. Germline-derived CDR1 and CDR2 are SGHTA and FQGNSA. The V gene lost 3 bases and the J gene lost 3 bases, with 5 bases spanning the gap.

This sequence joins TRBV20-1 and TRBJ1-1; D not certain. V lost 3 bases and J lost 0, with 8 bases in between. This CDR3 is 13 amino acids long. Germline CDR1 and CDR2: DFQATT and SNEGSKA (reference sequence). The CDR3 DNA follows: TGCAGTGCTAGTCGAGGGCTGAACACTGAAGCTTTCTTT. This encodes CSASRGLNTEAFF.

This sequence joins TRBV5-1 and TRBJ2-3, with TRBD1 matching over 9 bases. J lost 4 bases, V lost 8 bases, and 8 bases had no gene match. The CDR3 has 14 amino acids. Germline lookup yields CDR1 SGHRS and CDR2 YFSETQ. This CDR3 reads CASTGTGRPDTQYF. DNA for the CDR3: TGCGCCAGTACCGGGACAGGGAGACCAGATACGCAGTATTTT.

The chain couples TRBV4-3 to TRBJ1-6, with D possibly matching TRBD1 (5 bases). The CDR3 runs to 14 residues. Germline lookup yields CDR1 LGHNA and CDR2 YSLEER. V lost 3 bases and J lost 13, with 16 bases in between. The CDR3 nucleotides read TGCGCCAGCAGCCACAAAGAGAGTGGGACGCCCCTCCACTTT. Translating gives CASSHKESGTPLHF.